This T cell receptor (beta chain) was identified in a study of blood T cell repertoires in COVID-19. Across the whole study: Collection of acute and convalescent COVID-19 samples took place in the United States, Italy and Spain. T cells, B-cell-depleted T cells, or PBMCs provided the cDNA or gDNA that served as material.

This CDR3 comprises 15 residues. V was shortened by 3 bases and J by 2 bases, with 14 bases between the two germline ends. CDR1 MNHNS and CDR2 SASEGT come from the germline V gene. Authors' methods: Amplified reference gene primers provided the basis for estimating nucleated cell counts. Sequencing used immunoSEQ multiplex PCR; TCRdb keeps in-frame clones, though not all of them. D and trimming come from the DNA, and the V and J calls and clone size come from that table. The sample carries under 300,000 clones, under 85% recorded once. This clone is a singleton in its sample. This rearrangement joins TRBV6-1 to TRBJ2-7; D is unresolved. The sequenced material came from peripheral blood. This receptor was taken from a human donor in a cohort sampled during active COVID-19. The CDR3 loop is CASSDHPSGTYEQYF. The DNA for the CDR3 is TGTGCCAGCAGTGACCATCCTAGTGGCACCTACGAGCAGTACTTC.